Presented here are 16 T cell receptor beta chains from one specimen sequenced in a study of beta chain features in type 1 diabetes. Since all of the isolated RNA was reverse transcribed, expressed TCRB transcripts were what got sequenced. TCRdb keeps only in-frame clones here, not all; method: immunoSEQ multiplex PCR. The sample contains about 180,000 clones, roughly an eighth of which appear only once. Sequencing was carried out using central memory CD4+ T cells from blood. The receptors come from a woman aged 18-35 years in good health.

In this sample, this clone turned up a few times. The chain recombines TRBV6-4 with TRBJ2-5; possible D gene TRBD1, 5 bases. V was trimmed by 0 bases and J by 0 bases, leaving 11 bases between them. Germline assignment: CDR1 MRHNA and CDR2 SNTAGT. This CDR3 region has 16 residues. CDR3 bases: TGTGCCAGCAGTGACTCCAAAGACAGCCACCAAGAGACCCAGTACTTC. This sequence encodes CASSDSKDSHQETQYF.

This clone has a count of ten or more. The V and J genes are TRBV4-1 and TRBJ2-7; 12 positions agree with TRBD2. This CDR3 contains 21 residues. V shed 0 bases, J shed 4 bases, and the junction held 19 bases outside the gene matches. From germline, CDR1 is MGHRA and CDR2 YSYEKL. DNA for the CDR3: TGCGCCAGCAGCCAAGATTATGCCCCGGGACTAGCGGGCGGGGTTAGTTACGAGCAGTACTTC. Amino acids: CASSQDYAPGLAGGVSYEQYF.

The rearrangement uses TRBV4-1 and TRBJ2-7; the D gene is possibly TRBD2 (5 bases). Trimming left V 0 bases short and J 3 bases short, with 12 bases between. From germline, CDR1 is MGHRA and CDR2 YSYEKL. The CDR3 has 15 amino acids. Written as DNA, the CDR3 is TGCGCCAGCAGCCAAGATCCGGGAAGGTTCTACGAGCAGTACTTC. As protein: CASSQDPGRFYEQYF.

The V and J genes are TRBV5-1 and TRBJ2-1; 8 nucleotides agree with TRBD2. Germline assignment: CDR1 SGHRS and CDR2 YFSETQ. The CDR3 is 17 amino acids. V lost 2 bases to trimming and J lost 6 bases; unmatched junction nucleotides: 13. The CDR3 here is CASSFTAGEGSGNEQFF. For the CDR3, the DNA is TGCGCCAGCAGCTTTACAGCGGGAGAGGGTTCGGGCAATGAGCAGTTCTTC.

This clone was found a few times. The chain links TRBV27 to TRBJ1-1, with a weak D call TRBD1 (5 bases). The germline V gene has CDR1 MNHEY and CDR2 SMNVEV (reference sequence). The CDR3 length is 14 residues. The V end lost 5 bases, the J end lost 0 bases, and 10 bases lay between the germline ends. CDR3 DNA: TGTGCCAGCAGTCTAGACAGACTGAACACTGAAGCTTTCTTT. Its protein is CASSLDRLNTEAFF.

The chain carries TRBV30 and TRBJ2-6, with 8 bases aligning to TRBD1. Germline assignment: CDR1 GTSNPN and CDR2 SVGIG (reference sequence). The CDR3 loop spans 16 amino acids. V was pared by 3 bases and J by 4 bases, with 8 bases of the junction left unmatched. The CDR3 loop is CAWRDTTGAGANVLTF. In DNA, the CDR3 is TGTGCCTGGAGGGACACGACAGGGGCCGGGGCCAACGTCCTGACTTTC.

This clone was seen a handful of times. The chain links TRBV4-2 to TRBJ2-5; 9 bases align to TRBD2. Germline V gene lookup returns CDR1 LGHNA and CDR2 YNFKEQ. With V trimmed by 1 base and J by 4 bases, 7 bases remained unmatched. This CDR3 region has 16 residues. The CDR3 nucleotides read TGTGCCAGCAGCCAAGCGGCAGCGGGAGGAGGAGAGACCCAGTACTTC. It specifies CASSQAAAGGGETQYF.

This clone was seen ten or more times. The CDR3 DNA sequence: TGTGCCAGCAGCTCAAAGCGACAGGGGGGCGGCTACATTCAGTACTTC. Translation: CASSSKRQGGGYIQYF. The chain links TRBV7-9 to TRBJ2-4; 9 positions agree with TRBD1. Germline-derived CDR1 and CDR2 are SEHNR and FQNEAQ (reference sequence). CDR3 length: 16 residues. Trimming cost V 4 bases and J 8 bases; bases outside gene matches: 12.

This clone has a handful of counts. The V gene is TRBV5-1, the J gene TRBJ2-1; D perhaps matches TRBD1 (6 bases). The CDR3 runs to 11 residues. Trimming took 2 bases from V and 12 from J, leaving 9 bases between them. From germline, CDR1 is SGHRS and CDR2 YFSETQ. The CDR3 is CASSFGTRQFF. DNA for the CDR3: TGCGCCAGCAGCTTTGGGACAAGGCAGTTCTTC.

The rearrangement links TRBV5-1 to TRBJ2-6; D may be TRBD1 (5 bases). This CDR3 is 18 amino acids long. V lost 2 bases, J lost 0 bases, and 15 bases lay in between. Germline lookup yields CDR1 SGHRS and CDR2 YFSETQ. CDR3 protein: CASSFYQQASSGANVLTF. The CDR3 DNA follows: TGCGCCAGCAGCTTTTATCAACAGGCAAGCTCTGGGGCCAACGTCCTGACTTTC. The variable domain in full, completed from reference TRBV5-1 and TRBJ2-6, reads KAGVTQTPRYLIKTRGQQVTLSCSPISGHRSVSWYQQTPGQGLQFLFEYFSETQRNKGNFPGRFSGRQFSNSRSEMNVSTLELGDSALYLCASSFYQQASSGANVLTFGAGSRLTVL.

This chain connects TRBV5-1 to TRBJ2-7; TRBD1 aligns across 7 bases. CDR3 length: 15 amino acids. V lost 4 bases to trimming and J lost 1 base; unmatched junction nucleotides: 8. The germline gives CDR1 SGHRS, CDR2 YFSETQ. CDR3 residues: CASSGGQPGSYEQYF. The CDR3 bases are TGCGCCAGCAGCGGGGGACAGCCGGGGTCCTACGAGCAGTACTTC. Full variable domain (missing parts from reference TRBV5-1 and TRBJ2-7): KAGVTQTPRYLIKTRGQQVTLSCSPISGHRSVSWYQQTPGQGLQFLFEYFSETQRNKGNFPGRFSGRQFSNSRSEMNVSTLELGDSALYLCASSGGQPGSYEQYFGPGTRLTVT.

The V gene is TRBV4-3, the J gene TRBJ2-1; a weak D match, TRBD2 (5 bases). This CDR3 has 16 residues. Germline V gene data show CDR1 as LGHNA and CDR2 as YSLEER. V was clipped by 1 base and J by 9 bases, with 19 bases between them. For the CDR3, the DNA is TGCGCCAGCAGCCAAGTGTCAGCGGAGCCTTTCGTTGAGCAGTTCTTC. It yields the protein CASSQVSAEPFVEQFF.

The chain is built from TRBV2 and TRBJ2-7; the D gene is possibly TRBD1 (6 bases). This CDR3 has 14 residues. In germline, CDR1 is SNHLY, CDR2 FYNNEI. Trimming shortened V by 6 bases and J by 1 base, and 13 bases separated the two germline ends. CDR3 residues: CASRPQGWSYEQYF. The CDR3 DNA reads as TGTGCCAGCAGACCACAGGGTTGGTCCTACGAGCAGTACTTC.

This clone was recorded a few times. The V gene is TRBV16, the J gene TRBJ1-5; a weak D match, TRBD1 (5 bases). The V gene lost 0 bases and the J gene lost 0 bases, with 9 bases spanning the gap. The CDR3 runs to 16 residues. Germline-derived CDR1 and CDR2 are KGHSY and FQNENV. This chain's CDR3 is CASSQSVGASNQPQHF. The CDR3 DNA sequence: TGTGCCAGCAGCCAATCTGTTGGGGCTAGCAATCAGCCCCAGCATTTT.

This rearrangement joins TRBV30 to TRBJ2-3, with 7 bases aligning to TRBD2. V gave up 1 base and J gave up 2 bases; unmatched junction bases: 9. CDR3 length equals 16 residues. Germline values: CDR1 GTSNPN, CDR2 SVGIG (reference sequence). The CDR3: CAWSAWGGWDTDTQYF. CDR3 nucleotide sequence: TGTGCCTGGAGTGCATGGGGGGGGTGGGACACAGATACGCAGTATTTT.

The V gene is TRBV2, the J gene TRBJ2-3; 8 bases map to TRBD2. The CDR3 has 15 residues. Trimming removed 5 bases from V and 1 base from J; junction bases left unmatched: 5. The germline CDR1 and CDR2 sequences are SNHLY and FYNNEI. The CDR3 is CASSRSGRGTDTQYF. The CDR3 bases are TGTGCCAGCAGTCGGAGCGGGAGAGGCACAGATACGCAGTATTTT.